This note documents a single T cell receptor (beta chain) sequence. Using immunoSEQ multiplex PCR, the repertoire was profiled, and TCRdb retains in-frame clones only, with some absent. This table holds 75,000 to 100,000 clones, approximately 90% found once. Germline values: CDR1 SGHVS, CDR2 FQNEAQ. V lost 1 base to trimming and J lost 0 bases, with 25 bases between them. The CDR3 extends over 21 amino acids. These data originate in a study of T cell changes during pregnancy in multiple sclerosis. The starting material was peripheral blood, obtained in the second trimester of pregnancy. This chain uses TRBV7-8 with TRBJ1-5; a weak D match, TRBD1 (6 bases). The receptor's source is a female donor in good health, enrolled as a control in a pregnancy study. CDR3 nucleotides: TGTGCCAGCAGCTTAGGAATTACGAGGTCGGGGGGCAGTAATAGCAATCAGCCCCAGCATTTT. It translates to CASSLGITRSGGSNSNQPQHF. Using reference TRBV7-8 and TRBJ1-5 for the parts outside the CDR3, the full variable domain is GAGVSQSPRYKVAKRGQDVALRCDPISGHVSLFWYQQALGQGPEFLTYFQNEAQLDKSGLPSDRFFAERPEGSVSTLKIQRTQQEDSAVYLCASSLGITRSGGSNSNQPQHFGDGTRLSIL.